A single sample is the source of the 29 T cell receptor beta chains below, sequenced in a study of blood T cell repertoires in COVID-19. Data came from immunoSEQ multiplex PCR; TCRdb stores just in-frame clones and leaves some out. The table records roughly 120,000 clones, less than 95% of them present only once. Input material: peripheral blood. These TCRs come from a human donor with active COVID-19. The donor label of this sample is uncertain.

This chain connects TRBV19 to TRBJ2-3; 9 bases match TRBD2. The CDR3 is made up of 15 amino acids. V gave up 6 bases and J gave up 5 bases; unmatched junction bases: 9. Germline V lookup: CDR1 LNHDA, CDR2 SQIVND (reference sequence). The CDR3 protein is CASSLGTSNGDTQYF. Written as DNA, the CDR3 is TGTGCCAGTAGCTTGGGGACTAGCAACGGAGATACGCAGTATTTT.

V gene TRBV6-6 combines with J gene TRBJ2-7; 10 bases map to TRBD2. After removal of 6 bases from V and 2 bases from J, the junction contained 4 bases not matched to a gene. Germline lookup yields CDR1 MNHNY and CDR2 SVGAGI (reference sequence). The CDR3 covers 14 residues. Written as DNA, the CDR3 is TGTGCCAGCAGCCCGACTAGCGGGCCCTACGAGCAGTACTTC. Amino acid sequence: CASSPTSGPYEQYF.

The chain has TRBV4-3 and TRBJ2-1; 12 bases map to TRBD2. This CDR3 is built from 19 residues. V was clipped by 0 bases and J by 8 bases; unmatched bases: 14. The germline gives CDR1 LGHNA, CDR2 YSLEER. The CDR3 bases are TGCGCCAGCAGCCAAGATCAAAAGAGGACTAGCGGGGTAAGGGATGAGCAGTTCTTC. Translated: CASSQDQKRTSGVRDEQFF.

J is TRBJ1-2 and V is TRBV12-5, with 10 bases lining up with TRBD1. CDR1 LGHNT and CDR2 FRNRAP come from the germline V gene. The CDR3 has 13 residues. The junction had 9 bases not matched to a gene; V was cut back by 7 bases and J by 10 bases. The CDR3 DNA sequence: TGTGCTAGTGCTACCGGGACAGGGGATTCCTACACCTTC. This sequence encodes CASATGTGDSYTF. The full variable domain, rest sourced from reference TRBV12-5 and TRBJ1-2, is DARVTQTPRHKVTEMGQEVTMRCQPILGHNTVFWYRQTMMQGLELLAYFRNRAPLDDSGMPKDRFSAEMPDATLATLKIQPSEPRDSAVYFCASATGTGDSYTFGSGTRLTVV.

This chain connects TRBV11-2 to TRBJ2-7; 10 bases line up with TRBD2. The length of the CDR3 is 18 residues. Per the germline V gene, CDR1 is SGHAT and CDR2 is FQNNGV. V lost 0 bases to trimming and J lost 0 bases; unmatched junction nucleotides: 8. CDR3 DNA: TGTGCCAGCAGCTTAGACCCACTAGCGGGGCGGAGCTCCTACGAGCAGTACTTC. The encoded protein is CASSLDPLAGRSSYEQYF.

This clone appeared once. CDR3 sequence reads: CASKGGSRDTEAFF. In DNA, the CDR3 is TGTGCCAGTAAAGGGGGCTCGCGGGACACTGAAGCTTTCTTT. The V and J genes are TRBV19 and TRBJ1-1, with 7 nucleotides matching TRBD1. This CDR3 region has 14 residues. The V and J ends lost 7 bases and 3 bases, in that order; junction bases with no gene match: 8. CDR1 LNHDA and CDR2 SQIVND come from the germline V gene (reference sequence). The full variable domain, its missing parts supplied by reference TRBV19 and TRBJ1-1, is DGGITQSPKYLFRKEGQNVTLSCEQNLNHDAMYWYRQDPGQGLRLIYYSQIVNDFQKGDIAEGYSVSREKKESFPLTVTSAQKNPTAFYLCASKGGSRDTEAFFGQGTRLTVV.

The CDR3 spells CASSQGRSKQYF. In DNA form, the CDR3 reads TGTGCCAGCAGCCAAGGACGGAGCAAGCAGTACTTC. The rearrangement joins TRBV14 to TRBJ2-7; D is unclear. This CDR3 contains 12 residues. The V gene lost 1 base and the J gene lost 8 bases, with 9 bases spanning the gap. Germline lookup yields CDR1 SGHDN and CDR2 FVKESK. Using reference TRBV14 and TRBJ2-7 for the parts outside the CDR3, the full variable domain is EAGVTQFPSHSVIEKGQTVTLRCDPISGHDNLYWYRRVMGKEIKFLLHFVKESKQDESGMPNNRFLAERTGGTYSTLKVQPAELEDSGVYFCASSQGRSKQYFGPGTRLTVT.

The chain links TRBV24-1 to TRBJ2-7; 7 bases fit TRBD1. V lost 4 bases to trimming and J lost 5 bases; unmatched junction nucleotides: 4. Germline values: CDR1 KGHDR, CDR2 SFDVKD. The CDR3 contains 13 residues. CDR3 amino acids: CATSEPQGHEQYF. The CDR3 nucleotides read TGTGCCACCAGTGAACCACAGGGGCACGAGCAGTACTTC.

The rearrangement joins TRBV3-1 (or the pseudogene TRBV3-2) to TRBJ2-7; TRBD1 matches 9 bases. The CDR3 runs 19 residues. V gave up 2 bases and J gave up 1 base; unmatched junction bases: 15. Germline CDR1 and CDR2: LGHDT and YNNKEL (reference sequence). The CDR3 reads CASSQSGRQGVWGSYEQYF. CDR3 DNA: TGTGCCAGCAGCCAAAGCGGCCGACAGGGGGTTTGGGGTTCCTACGAGCAGTACTTC.

V usage is TRBV5-1 and J usage is TRBJ1-5, with 7 bases matching TRBD1. The CDR3 has 14 residues. After removal of 0 bases from V and 5 bases from J, the junction contained 2 bases not matched to a gene. Germline CDR1 is SGHRS and CDR2 is YFSETQ. CDR3 sequence reads: CASSLGDSDQPQHF. The CDR3 nucleotides are TGCGCCAGCAGCTTGGGGGACAGTGATCAGCCCCAGCATTTT.

The chain uses TRBV5-1 and TRBJ2-7; 7 bases are a match to TRBD1. The J segment lost 5 bases and the V segment lost 4 bases, leaving 3 bases of the junction unmatched. The CDR3 consists of 12 residues. Germline-derived CDR1 and CDR2 are SGHRS and YFSETQ. DNA for the CDR3: TGCGCCAGCAGCGAAGGGACAGACGAGCAGTACTTC. Residues: CASSEGTDEQYF.

J is TRBJ2-5 and V is TRBV5-5, with 7 nucleotides matching TRBD2. The CDR3 spans 16 residues. Unmatched junction bases numbered 6, after V lost 0 bases and J lost 1 base. Germline CDR1 SGHKS, CDR2 YYEKEE (reference sequence). The CDR3 DNA reads as TGTGCCAGCAGCTTGGCGCGATTAGCGGGCCAAGAGACCCAGTACTTC. The encoded protein is CASSLARLAGQETQYF. Full variable domain (missing parts from reference TRBV5-5 and TRBJ2-5): DAGVTQSPTHLIKTRGQQVTLRCSPISGHKSVSWYQQVLGQGPQFIFQYYEKEERGRGNFPDRFSARQFPNYSSELNVNALLLGDSALYLCASSLARLAGQETQYFGPGTRLLVL.

This clone was seen only once. The chain is built from TRBV20-1 and TRBJ1-2; D possibly corresponds to TRBD1 (6 bases). The CDR3 is made up of 16 amino acids. Germline V CDR1 and CDR2: DFQATT, SNEGSKA (reference sequence). Trimming pared 3 bases from V and 0 bases from J, leaving 17 bases between. The DNA for the CDR3 is TGCAGTGCTAGTTGGGTCAGGGGAACTACTAACTATGGCTACACCTTC. As protein: CSASWVRGTTNYGYTF.

The chain combines TRBV24-1 with TRBJ2-7; 8 bases are a match to TRBD1. The CDR3 runs 15 residues. The germline gives CDR1 KGHDR, CDR2 SFDVKD. V was clipped by 5 bases and J by 3 bases; unmatched bases: 8. The DNA for the CDR3 is TGTGCCACCAGTGTGATGGGAACAGGGGGCTACGAGCAGTACTTC. Amino acids: CATSVMGTGGYEQYF.

V is TRBV5-1 and J is TRBJ2-1; possible D gene TRBD2, 6 bases. The germline gives CDR1 SGHRS, CDR2 YFSETQ. The V end was cut by 1 base, the J end by 0 bases, with 8 bases between. The CDR3 extends over 15 amino acids. CDR3 sequence reads: CASSLRGSSYNEQFF. As DNA, the CDR3 is TGCGCCAGCAGCTTGCGGGGGAGCTCCTACAATGAGCAGTTCTTC.

J is TRBJ2-3 and V is TRBV14; 11 positions match TRBD2. Germline V gene data show CDR1 as SGHDN and CDR2 as FVKESK. Trimming took 5 bases from V and 3 from J; bases not matched to a gene: 13. This CDR3 has 18 residues. CDR3: CASSSSGLGLAVTDTQYF. CDR3 DNA sequence: TGTGCCAGCAGCTCCAGTGGTCTGGGACTAGCGGTTACAGATACGCAGTATTTT.

The chain joins TRBV6-5 to TRBJ2-4; perhaps TRBD1 as D (6 bases). V was shortened by 6 bases and J by 3 bases, with 15 bases between the two germline ends. The length of the CDR3 is 15 residues. Germline CDR1 reads MNHEY; CDR2 reads SVGAGI. CDR3 nucleotide sequence: TGTGCCAGCAGACCACAGGGATCCGGCAAAAACATTCAGTACTTC. This encodes CASRPQGSGKNIQYF.

The chain joins TRBV7-2 to TRBJ2-1; 8 nucleotides match TRBD2. CDR3 length equals 13 residues. The germline gives CDR1 SGHTA, CDR2 FQGNSA. V was pared by 6 bases and J by 8 bases, with 6 bases of the junction left unmatched. CDR3 nucleotide sequence: TGTGCCAGCAGTCAGGGACTAGTCTATGAGCAGTTCTTC. As protein: CASSQGLVYEQFF.

This clone was picked up one time. The chain links TRBV6-6 to TRBJ1-3; perhaps TRBD1 as D (6 bases). The CDR3 runs 16 residues. Germline V gives CDR1 MNHNY, CDR2 SVGAGI (reference sequence). V gave up 0 bases and J gave up 4 bases, with 13 bases separating them. CDR3 DNA: TGTGCCAGCAGTTACTCCCCTCCGGGACAAGGAAACACCATATATTTT. Its protein product is CASSYSPPGQGNTIYF.

V and J are TRBV7-8 and TRBJ1-5, with a tentative D call TRBD1 (5 bases). Germline values: CDR1 SGHVS, CDR2 FQNEAQ. CDR3 length: 13 amino acids. Trimming removed 1 base from V and 10 bases from J, with 11 bases in between. CDR3 nucleotides: TGTGCCAGCAGCTTAGATTTGGGACTTCCCCAGCATTTT. It is translated as CASSLDLGLPQHF.

The CDR3 protein is CASRSPVAGGVSDTQYF. DNA for the CDR3: TGTGCCAGCAGGTCTCCCGTGGCGGGCGGCGTCTCAGATACGCAGTATTTT. This chain links TRBV5-4 with TRBJ2-3; D possibly corresponds to TRBD2 (5 bases). CDR1 and CDR2 from the germline V gene are SGHNT and YYREEE (reference sequence). Trimming cost V 5 bases and J 4 bases, with 23 bases left between them. This CDR3 is 17 amino acids long.

This clone was observed once. The CDR3 sequence: CASSLVAQETQYF. CDR3 coding DNA: TGTGCCAGCAGCTTAGTAGCACAAGAGACCCAGTACTTC. The chain recombines TRBV7-9 with TRBJ2-5; no definite D call. The germline V gene encodes CDR1 SEHNR and CDR2 FQNEAQ (reference sequence). This CDR3 contains 13 residues. Trimming took 1 base from V and 2 from J, leaving 5 bases between them. The full variable domain, rest sourced from reference TRBV7-9 and TRBJ2-5, is DTGVSQNPRHKITKRGQNVTFRCDPISEHNRLYWYRQTLGQGPEFLTYFQNEAQLEKSRLLSDRFSAERPKGSFSTLEIQRTEQGDSAMYLCASSLVAQETQYFGPGTRLLVL.

Only one count was recorded for this clone. This chain uses TRBV19 with TRBJ1-5; maybe TRBD1 (6 bases). V lost 6 bases to trimming and J lost 2 bases, with 17 bases between them. The CDR3 covers 16 residues. Per germline, CDR1 LNHDA and CDR2 SQIVND (reference sequence). CDR3 amino acids: CASSPSRGLGNQPQHF. The CDR3 nucleotides read TGTGCCAGTAGCCCGTCGCGGGGGCTCGGCAATCAGCCCCAGCATTTT.

V gene TRBV7-2 combines with J gene TRBJ2-3; 8 bases agree with TRBD1. Germline V gene sequence: CDR1 SGHTA, CDR2 FQGNSA. V shed 5 bases, J shed 7 bases, and the junction held 5 bases outside the gene matches. This CDR3 is built from 13 residues. CDR3 DNA: TGTGCCAGCAGCCGACAGGGGCCTAATACGCAGTATTTT. Residues: CASSRQGPNTQYF.

The CDR3 is CASSFHGQPQHF. CDR3 DNA: TGTGCCAGCAGTTTCCACGGGCAGCCCCAGCATTTT. The chain is built from TRBV12-3 or TRBV12-4 and TRBJ1-5; D not certain. V was cut by 3 bases and J by 7 bases, with 7 bases left in between. The CDR3 length is 12 residues.

In this sample, this clone turned up once. The V and J genes are TRBV6-6 and TRBJ1-1; 8 positions match TRBD1. CDR1 and CDR2 from the germline V gene are MNHNY and SVGAGI (reference sequence). The V segment lost 5 bases and the J segment 10 bases; nucleotides outside the gene matches: 12. The CDR3 covers 14 residues. The CDR3 reads CASSDGQGLTGAFF. Here the CDR3 DNA reads TGTGCCAGCAGTGACGGACAGGGCCTGACGGGAGCTTTCTTT.

In this sample, this clone is medium-sized (0.01 to 0.1%). This chain joins TRBV4-3 and TRBJ1-6; no firm D call. This CDR3 is built from 15 residues. V lost 0 bases to trimming and J lost 9 bases, with 12 bases between them. Germline CDR1 reads LGHNA; CDR2 reads YSLEER. CDR3 loop: CASSQDFAGSSPLHF. CDR3 DNA sequence: TGCGCCAGCAGCCAAGATTTCGCGGGCTCTTCACCCCTCCACTTT.

The chain joins TRBV30 to TRBJ2-3; the D gene is possibly TRBD2 (7 bases). Germline assignment: CDR1 GTSNPN and CDR2 SVGIG (reference sequence). Trimming stripped 0 bases from V and 3 bases from J, with 13 bases between. The CDR3 extends over 15 amino acids. The CDR3 here is CAWSVLGGLTDTQYF. The CDR3 region has the DNA TGTGCCTGGAGTGTACTGGGGGGGCTGACAGATACGCAGTATTTT.

V gene TRBV4-1 combines with J gene TRBJ2-2, with D tentatively TRBD1 (5 bases). This CDR3 has 18 amino acids. CDR1 and CDR2 from the germline V gene are MGHRA and YSYEKL. The V end lost 2 bases, the J end lost 3 bases, and 19 bases lay between the germline ends. For the CDR3, the DNA is TGCGCCAGCAGCCAACTCAGGACACGGGTTTGGGACACCGGGGAGCTGTTTTTT. This encodes CASSQLRTRVWDTGELFF.